The text below deals with one T cell receptor (beta chain). Data came from immunoSEQ multiplex PCR; TCRdb stores just in-frame clones and leaves some out. Here the sample spans 30,000 to 40,000 clones, about a third being singletons. The sample originates from a study of PD-L1 blockade in urothelial cancer. CDR1 and CDR2 (germline): MGHRA, YSYEKL. Trimming stripped 4 bases from V and 5 bases from J, with 17 bases between. There are 16 residues in the CDR3. The chain recombines TRBV4-1 with TRBJ2-2; D assignment may be TRBD1 or TRBD2 (7 bases each). The TCR sequence derives from a man in his sixties with urothelial cancer. This specimen was tumor tissue, taken before atezolizumab (anti-PD-L1) treatment. The CDR3 loop is CASSPPGRGRTGELFF. Written as DNA, the CDR3 is TGCGCCAGCAGCCCCCCGGGGAGGGGGCGGACCGGGGAGCTGTTTTTT.